These T cell receptor beta chains were read from a single sample in a study of shared clonotypes between healthy human individuals. TCRdb keeps only in-frame clones here, not all; method: immunoSEQ multiplex PCR. The table has 550,000 to 750,000 clones, around 92% seen once. The material sequenced was naive CD8+ T cells sorted from blood. The source of these receptors is a man aged 30 to 45 in good health. CDR3s include the opening cysteine and the closing phenylalanine or tryptophan. The order of the fields is D gene, clone size, J gene, V gene, CDR3 protein, CDR3 DNA. The D gene is left open where the match is weak. Expanded clones are given a class, and other clones once, few, many or no size at all.

NA	NA	TRBJ2-2	TRBV7-6	CASSLGGLYTGELFF	TGTGCCAGCAGCTTAGGGGGGCTGTACACCGGGGAGCTGTTTTTT
TRBD1	NA	TRBJ1-5	TRBV27	CASSPGTGVQPQHF	TGTGCCAGCAGTCCCGGGACAGGGGTTCAGCCCCAGCATTTT
NA	NA	TRBJ2-1	TRBV19	CASSIALNNEQFF	TGTGCCAGTAGTATAGCCCTAAACAATGAGCAGTTCTTC
NA	NA	TRBJ1-3	TRBV27	CASSLSGTYSGNTIYF	TGTGCCAGCAGTTTATCGGGGACCTACTCTGGAAACACCATATATTTT
TRBD1	NA	TRBJ2-1	TRBV25-1	CASSKTGGHEQFF	TGTGCCAGCTCAAAGACAGGGGGCCATGAGCAGTTCTTC
NA	NA	TRBJ2-7	TRBV10-1	CASSDPVFYEQYF	TGCGCCAGCAGTGATCCGGTTTTTTACGAGCAGTACTTC
NA	NA	TRBJ1-5	TRBV6-5	CASSKDPDRPQHF	TGTGCCAGCAGCAAAGATCCAGATCGGCCCCAGCATTTT
NA	NA	TRBJ1-5	TRBV27	CASSVQGSNQPQHF	TGTGCCAGCAGTGTACAGGGTAGCAATCAGCCCCAGCATTTT
TRBD1	NA	TRBJ2-1	TRBV7-9	CASSDPQGAGNEQFF	TGTGCCAGCAGCGACCCTCAGGGGGCTGGCAATGAGCAGTTCTTC
NA	NA	TRBJ2-4	TRBV7-3	CASSLAKNIQYF	TGTGCCAGCAGCTTAGCCAAAAACATTCAGTACTTC
NA	NA	TRBJ2-1	TRBV27	CASSFVGSRYEQFF	TGTGCCAGCAGTTTCGTCGGGAGTAGGTATGAGCAGTTCTTC
NA	NA	TRBJ2-7	TRBV7-6	CASSQSKSSYEQYF	TGTGCCAGCAGCCAATCAAAAAGCTCCTACGAGCAGTACTTC
TRBD1	NA	TRBJ2-7	TRBV7-2	CASSLGVMRDRTHEQYF	TGTGCCAGCAGCTTAGGTGTAATGAGGGACAGGACCCACGAGCAGTACTTC
NA	NA	TRBJ2-1	TRBV19	CASSIPGPTREQFF	TGTGCCAGTAGTATCCCGGGACCGACCCGTGAGCAGTTCTTC
NA	NA	TRBJ2-3	TRBV11-2	CASSLEVRGPQYF	TGTGCCAGCAGCTTAGAGGTGCGGGGACCGCAGTATTTT
TRBD2	NA	TRBJ2-1	TRBV6-4	CASRAGGAGGHEQFF	TGTGCCAGCAGGGCCGGGGGCGCGGGAGGGCATGAGCAGTTCTTC
TRBD1	NA	TRBJ2-7	TRBV5-5	CASSGTVSYEQYF	TGTGCCAGCAGCGGGACAGTATCCTACGAGCAGTACTTC
TRBD1	NA	TRBJ2-7	TRBV28	CAILGTGQVYEQYF	TGTGCCATCCTTGGGACAGGGCAGGTATACGAGCAGTACTTC
TRBD2	once	TRBJ2-1	TRBV7-2	CASSPWAGEDNEQFF	TGCGCCAGCAGCCCGTGGGCGGGAGAAGACAATGAGCAGTTCTTC
TRBD1	NA	TRBJ2-5	TRBV6-1	CASRGRGRWETQYF	TGTGCCAGCAGGGGCAGGGGGCGTTGGGAGACCCAGTACTTC
NA	NA	TRBJ1-1	TRBV19	CASSIVFGRTNTEAFF	TGTGCCAGTAGTATAGTGTTCGGGCGGACGAACACTGAAGCTTTCTTT
TRBD1	few	TRBJ2-3	TRBV7-9	CASSLPQGAGGTDTQYF	TGTGCCAGCAGCCTGCCACAGGGGGCGGGTGGCACAGATACGCAGTATTTT
NA	NA	TRBJ2-7	TRBV29-1	CSVLLVGAYEQYF	TGCAGCGTCCTCTTGGTTGGAGCCTACGAGCAGTACTTC
TRBD1	NA	TRBJ2-2	TRBV4-3	CASSRGTGEPGELFF	TGCGCCAGCAGCCGAGGGACAGGGGAGCCCGGGGAGCTGTTTTTT
TRBD1	NA	TRBJ1-5	TRBV7-9	CASSLTGQGIYSNQPQHF	TGTGCCAGCAGCCTAACGGGACAGGGAATATATAGCAATCAGCCCCAGCATTTT
TRBD2	NA	TRBJ2-3	TRBV4-1	CASSQGPGTGGPSTDTQYF	TGCGCCAGCAGCCAAGGTCCGGGGACGGGAGGGCCTAGCACAGATACGCAGTATTTT
TRBD2	NA	TRBJ2-1	TRBV27	CASTHSGSYNEQFF	TGTGCCAGCACTCATAGCGGGAGTTACAATGAGCAGTTCTTC
NA	NA	TRBJ1-1	TRBV5-1	CASSLAVNTEAFF	TGCGCCAGCAGCTTGGCTGTTAACACTGAAGCTTTCTTT
TRBD2	NA	TRBJ2-7	TRBV28	CASSLWGTSGRVEQYF	TGTGCCAGCAGTTTATGGGGGACTAGCGGGAGAGTAGAGCAGTACTTC
TRBD1	NA	TRBJ2-1	TRBV7-6	CASSLAGQGIDEQFF	TGTGCCAGCAGCTTAGCGGGACAGGGGATCGATGAGCAGTTCTTC
NA	NA	TRBJ2-7	TRBV27	CASSLRGGEQYF	TGTGCCAGCAGTCTTCGAGGTGGTGAGCAGTACTTC
NA	once	TRBJ2-7	TRBV27	CASSLYGNEQYF	TGTGCCAGCAGTTTATATGGCAACGAGCAGTACTTC
NA	NA	TRBJ2-1	TRBV6-6	CASSMGSSYNEQFF	TGTGCCAGCAGTATGGGAAGCTCCTACAATGAGCAGTTCTTC
TRBD2	NA	TRBJ2-7	TRBV7-8	CASSRLAGIYEQYF	TGTGCCAGCAGCCGACTAGCGGGGATATACGAGCAGTACTTC
TRBD1	NA	TRBJ1-1	TRBV2	CASSAPRDREILNTEAFF	TGTGCCAGCAGTGCCCCTAGAGACAGGGAAATACTGAACACTGAAGCTTTCTTT
NA	NA	TRBJ2-1	TRBV29-1	CSVDEARSSYNEQFF	TGCAGCGTTGATGAGGCCCGGAGCTCCTACAATGAGCAGTTCTTC
NA	NA	TRBJ2-7	TRBV28	CASSLSNSPFYEQYF	TGTGCCAGCAGTTTGTCTAATAGCCCCTTCTACGAGCAGTACTTC
NA	many	TRBJ2-1	TRBV6-5	CASRSLANEQFF	TGTGCCAGCAGGTCACTAGCCAATGAGCAGTTCTTC
NA	few	TRBJ2-5	TRBV6-1	CAEGDQPQETQYF	TGTGCTGAGGGGGACCAGCCGCAAGAGACCCAGTACTTC
TRBD1	NA	TRBJ2-7	TRBV27	CASSPWDSSYEQYF	TGTGCCAGCAGTCCATGGGACAGCTCCTACGAGCAGTACTTC
TRBD2	NA	TRBJ2-7	TRBV5-1	CASSLVGLLREASYEQYF	TGCGCCAGCAGCTTGGTAGGGTTGTTGCGGGAGGCCTCCTACGAGCAGTACTTC
NA	NA	TRBJ1-2	TRBV5-5	CASTPLELGYGYTF	TGTGCCAGCACCCCTCTGGAGCTTGGCTATGGCTACACCTTC